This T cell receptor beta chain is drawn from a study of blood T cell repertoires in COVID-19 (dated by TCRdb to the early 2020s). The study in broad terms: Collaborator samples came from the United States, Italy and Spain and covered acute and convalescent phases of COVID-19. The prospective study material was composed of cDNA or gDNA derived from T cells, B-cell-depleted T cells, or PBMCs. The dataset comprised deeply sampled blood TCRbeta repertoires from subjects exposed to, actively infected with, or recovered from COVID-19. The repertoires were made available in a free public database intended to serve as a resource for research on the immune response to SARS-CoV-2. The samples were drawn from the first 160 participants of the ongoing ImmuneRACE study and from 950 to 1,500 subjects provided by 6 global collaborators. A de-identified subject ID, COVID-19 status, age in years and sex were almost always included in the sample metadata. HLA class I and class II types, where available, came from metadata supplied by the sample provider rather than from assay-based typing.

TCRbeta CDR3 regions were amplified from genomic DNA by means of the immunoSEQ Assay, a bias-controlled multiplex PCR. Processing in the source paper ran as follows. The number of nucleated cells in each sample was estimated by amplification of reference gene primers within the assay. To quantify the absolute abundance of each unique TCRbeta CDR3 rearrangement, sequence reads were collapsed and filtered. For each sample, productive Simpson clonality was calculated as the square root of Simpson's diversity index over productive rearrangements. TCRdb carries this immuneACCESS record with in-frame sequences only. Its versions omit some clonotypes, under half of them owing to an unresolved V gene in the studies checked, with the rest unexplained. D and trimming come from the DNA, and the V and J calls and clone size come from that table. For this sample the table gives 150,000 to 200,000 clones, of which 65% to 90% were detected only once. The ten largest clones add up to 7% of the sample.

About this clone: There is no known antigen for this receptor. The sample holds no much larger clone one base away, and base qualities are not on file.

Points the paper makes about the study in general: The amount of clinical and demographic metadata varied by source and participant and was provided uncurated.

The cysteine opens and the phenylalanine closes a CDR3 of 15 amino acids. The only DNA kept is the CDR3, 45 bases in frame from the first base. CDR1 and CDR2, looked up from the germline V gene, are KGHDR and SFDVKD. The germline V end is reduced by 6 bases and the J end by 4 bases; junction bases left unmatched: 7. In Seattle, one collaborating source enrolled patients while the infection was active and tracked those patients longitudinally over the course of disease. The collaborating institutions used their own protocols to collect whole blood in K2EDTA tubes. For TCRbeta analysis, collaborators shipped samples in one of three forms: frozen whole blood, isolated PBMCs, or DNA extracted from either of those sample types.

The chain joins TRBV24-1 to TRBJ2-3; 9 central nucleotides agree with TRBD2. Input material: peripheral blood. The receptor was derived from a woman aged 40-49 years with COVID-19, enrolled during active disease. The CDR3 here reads CATSMGSGSADTQYF. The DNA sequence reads TGTGCCACCAGTATGGGTAGCGGGAGTGCAGATACGCAGTATTTT.